Listed below are T cell receptor beta chains from one sample, sequenced in a study of CXCR4 blockade with PD-1 therapy in pancreatic cancer. Sequenced by immunoSEQ multiplex PCR; TCRdb stores in-frame clones only, minus some. Here the sample spans some 16,000 clones, over 55% being singletons. The sequenced material came from tumor tissue. These receptors originate from a human donor with pancreatic ductal adenocarcinoma. CDR3s include the opening cysteine and the closing phenylalanine or tryptophan. The order of the fields is D gene, J gene, CDR3 length, clone size, V gene, CDR3 protein, CDR3 DNA. D genes are given only for firm matches. Expanded clones are given a class, and other clones once, few, many or no size at all.

>TRBD1|TRBJ2-7|16|-|TRBV19
CASSTWTGGFSYEQYF
TGTGCCAGTAGTACCTGGACAGGGGGCTTCTCCTACGAGCAGTACTTC
>TRBD1|TRBJ2-1|13|once|TRBV29-1
CSVRTGGENEQFF
TGCAGCGTTCGGACAGGGGGCGAAAATGAGCAGTTCTTC
>-|TRBJ2-3|13|-|TRBV12-5
CASGLYGTDTQYF
TGTGCTAGTGGTTTGTACGGAACAGATACGCAGTATTTT
>-|TRBJ1-1|15|-|TRBV19
CAIQKDAGTNTEAFF
TGTGCCATCCAAAAAGATGCAGGGACGAACACTGAAGCTTTCTTT
>TRBD2|TRBJ2-7|12|-|TRBV19
CASSILAGEQYF
TGTGCCAGTAGTATACTAGCGGGCGAGCAGTACTTC
>-|TRBJ2-3|14|-|TRBV18
CASSPPASTDTQYF
TGTGCCAGCTCACCACCGGCTTCGACCGATACGCAGTATTTT
>-|TRBJ2-1|14|-|TRBV19
CASSIGPAGDEQFF
TGTGCCAGTAGTATAGGACCAGCGGGCGATGAGCAGTTCTTC
>-|TRBJ1-1|14|-|TRBV28
CASSLTRMNTEAFF
TGTGCCAGCAGTTTAACAAGAATGAACACTGAAGCTTTCTTT
>-|TRBJ2-1|13|-|TRBV28
CASSPPIIDEQFF
TGTGCCAGCAGCCCCCCAATTATCGATGAGCAGTTCTTC
>-|TRBJ1-1|11|-|TRBV19
CASRLGAEAFF
TGTGCCAGTAGGCTCGGTGCTGAAGCTTTCTTT
>TRBD1|TRBJ2-3|15|-|TRBV11-3
CASSPRTGGTDTQYF
TGTGCCAGCAGCCCCCGGACAGGGGGCACAGATACGCAGTATTTT
>-|TRBJ2-2|16|once|TRBV19
CASTPWPARDTGELFF
TGTGCCAGTACTCCGTGGCCAGCCCGGGACACCGGGGAGCTGTTTTTT
>TRBD1|TRBJ1-2|15|-|TRBV30
CAWSPRTGSFYGYTF
TGTGCCTGGAGTCCTCGGACAGGGAGTTTCTATGGCTACACCTTC
>TRBD2|TRBJ2-5|14|-|TRBV29-1
CSVPTSGRIETQYF
TGCAGCGTCCCCACTAGCGGGAGGATCGAGACCCAGTACTTC
>TRBD2|TRBJ2-5|17|-|TRBV30
CAWSKGSLAGDGETQYF
TGTGCCTGGAGTAAGGGGAGTTTGGCGGGGGATGGGGAGACCCAGTACTTC
>TRBD1|TRBJ2-1|15|-|TRBV29-1
CSGRQGEYSYNEQFF
TGCAGCGGACGACAGGGGGAATACTCCTACAATGAGCAGTTCTTC
>TRBD1|TRBJ1-2|15|-|TRBV18
CASSPYRGDGYGYTF
TGTGCCAGCTCACCCTACAGGGGCGACGGCTATGGCTACACCTTC
>TRBD1|TRBJ1-3|13|-|TRBV19
CASRGDRGNTIYF
TGTGCCAGTAGAGGGGACAGAGGAAACACCATATATTTT
>-|TRBJ2-4|14|few|TRBV15
CATSRGGAENIQYF
TGTGCCACCAGCAGAGGGGGGGCTGAAAACATTCAGTACTTC
>-|TRBJ2-2|15|-|TRBV28
CASSLKSGGPGELFF
TGTGCCAGCAGTTTGAAATCGGGCGGGCCCGGGGAGCTGTTTTTT
>TRBD2|TRBJ2-3|15|-|TRBV29-1
CSVEKSSGSTDTQYF
TGCAGCGTTGAAAAGTCTAGCGGTAGCACAGATACGCAGTATTTT
>TRBD1|TRBJ2-1|15|-|TRBV19
CASSIGQGLGNEQFF
TGTGCCAGTAGTATCGGACAGGGGCTCGGGAATGAGCAGTTCTTC
>-|TRBJ2-7|14|-|TRBV19
CASSSRESSYEQYF
TGTGCCAGTAGTTCTCGCGAATCAAGCTACGAGCAGTACTTC
>-|TRBJ2-7|13|few|TRBV19
CASSIGTGYEQYF
TGTGCCAGTAGTATCGGGACCGGGTACGAGCAGTACTTC
>-|TRBJ2-5|15|-|TRBV29-1
CSVLGAGVKLRSQYF
TGCAGCGTTCTGGGGGCCGGGGTAAAACTGCGGTCCCAGTACTTC
>-|TRBJ2-2|15|few|TRBV18
CASSPQQGNTGELFF
TGTGCCAGCTCACCACAACAGGGGAACACCGGGGAGCTGTTTTTT
>-|TRBJ2-5|11|once|TRBV19
CASSIMETQYF
TGTGCCAGTAGTATAATGGAGACCCAATACTTC
>TRBD1|TRBJ1-5|15|-|TRBV15
CATSRQGASDQPQHF
TGTGCCACCAGCAGACAGGGGGCTTCGGATCAGCCCCAGCATTTT
>-|TRBJ2-7|14|-|TRBV10-2
CASSLSGVGYEQYF
TGCGCCAGCAGTCTGTCAGGGGTGGGCTACGAGCAGTACTTC
>TRBD2|TRBJ2-7|15|-|TRBV19
CASSDLLAGHYEQYF
TGTGCCAGTAGTGACCTACTAGCGGGCCACTACGAGCAGTACTTC
>-|TRBJ1-1|13|-|TRBV18
CASSQGSGTEAFF
TGTGCCAGCTCCCAGGGGAGTGGCACTGAAGCTTTCTTT
>-|TRBJ2-3|15|few|TRBV9
CASSVGVYSTDTQYF
TGTGCCAGCAGCGTCGGGGTCTATAGCACAGATACGCAGTATTTT
>-|TRBJ2-2|12|few|TRBV28
CASRGFPGELFF
TGTGCCAGCAGAGGGTTTCCCGGGGAGCTGTTTTTT
>-|TRBJ2-1|13|few|TRBV18
CASSLLPGDEQFF
TGTGCCAGCTCCCTCCTTCCCGGGGATGAGCAGTTCTTC
>-|TRBJ1-2|13|-|TRBV19
CASSIGRERGYTF
TGTGCCAGTAGTATCGGCCGTGAGAGAGGCTACACCTTC
>-|TRBJ1-1|16|-|TRBV18
CASSPEVPARRTEAFF
TGTGCCAGCTCACCGGAGGTCCCGGCGCGACGCACTGAAGCTTTCTTT
>-|TRBJ2-6|14|once|TRBV19
CASSIPGGANVLTF
TGTGCCAGTAGTATTCCCGGGGGGGCCAACGTCCTGACTTTC
>TRBD2|TRBJ2-1|14|-|TRBV15
CATSRELAGNEQFF
TGTGCCACCAGTCGAGAGCTAGCGGGTAATGAGCAGTTCTTC
>-|TRBJ1-1|12|-|TRBV28
CASTRENTEAFF
TGTGCCAGCACCAGAGAGAACACTGAAGCTTTCTTT
>TRBD1|TRBJ2-2|15|medium-sized|TRBV11-3
CASSARGPGTGELFF
TGTGCCAGCAGCGCCAGGGGGCCGGGCACCGGGGAGCTGTTTTTT
>-|TRBJ2-2|14|-|TRBV11-3
CASSLDLSPGELFF
TGTGCCAGCAGCTTAGACCTATCGCCCGGGGAGCTGTTTTTT
>-|TRBJ2-3|15|-|TRBV12-5
CASAYGGQPLDTQYF
TGTGCTAGTGCCTATGGGGGACAACCGTTAGATACGCAGTATTTT
>-|TRBJ2-3|15|-|TRBV9
CASSVRGVETDTQYF
TGTGCCAGCAGCGTACGAGGAGTGGAGACAGATACGCAGTATTTT
>-|TRBJ2-3|15|few|TRBV15
CATSRDAGSTDTQYF
TGTGCCACCAGCAGAGACGCCGGGAGTACAGATACGCAGTATTTT
>-|TRBJ2-6|14|medium-sized|TRBV6-8
CASSRSTGANVLTF
TGTGCCAGCAGCCGTAGCACTGGGGCCAACGTCCTGACTTTC
>TRBD2|TRBJ2-3|16|few|TRBV11-3
CASSLEGSGRSDTQYF
TGTGCCAGCAGCTTAGAGGGTAGCGGGAGGTCAGATACGCAGTATTTT
>TRBD2|TRBJ2-1|15|-|TRBV28
CASSLSGRDYNEQFF
TGTGCCAGCAGTTTAAGCGGGAGGGATTACAATGAGCAGTTCTTC
>-|TRBJ1-2|14|-|TRBV19
CASSMGSKGYGYTF
TGTGCCAGTAGTATGGGCAGCAAAGGGTATGGCTACACCTTC
>-|TRBJ1-2|15|few|TRBV1
CASSQASGLPMSYTF
TGCGCCAGCAGCCAGGCTTCGGGGCTCCCTATGAGCTACACCTTC
>-|TRBJ1-2|14|few|TRBV6-7
CASSEMGGTKGYTF
TGTGCCAGCAGCGAGATGGGGGGGACGAAGGGCTACACCTTC
>TRBD2|TRBJ2-7|17|-|TRBV14
CASSQGIRGGSSYEQYF
TGTGCCAGCAGCCAAGGAATCCGTGGCGGGAGCTCCTACGAGCAGTACTTC
>-|TRBJ2-1|12|-|TRBV19
CASSIGYNEQFF
TGTGCCAGTAGTATCGGGTACAATGAGCAGTTCTTC
>-|TRBJ1-2|14|-|TRBV18
CASSPPPKGEGYTF
TGTGCCAGCTCACCACCGCCGAAGGGCGAGGGCTACACCTTC